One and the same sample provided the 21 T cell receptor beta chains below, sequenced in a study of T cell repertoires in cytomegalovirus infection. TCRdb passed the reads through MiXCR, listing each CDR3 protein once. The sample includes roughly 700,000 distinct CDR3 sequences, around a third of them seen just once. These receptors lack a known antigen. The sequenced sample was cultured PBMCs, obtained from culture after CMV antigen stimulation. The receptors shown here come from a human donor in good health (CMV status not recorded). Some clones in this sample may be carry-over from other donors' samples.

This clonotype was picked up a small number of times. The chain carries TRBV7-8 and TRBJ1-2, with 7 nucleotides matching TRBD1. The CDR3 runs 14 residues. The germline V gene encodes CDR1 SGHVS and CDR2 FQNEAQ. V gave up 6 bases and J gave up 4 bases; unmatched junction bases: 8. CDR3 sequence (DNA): TGTGCCAGCAGTTTCGCGACAGGGCCCTATGGCTACACCTTC. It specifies CASSFATGPYGYTF.

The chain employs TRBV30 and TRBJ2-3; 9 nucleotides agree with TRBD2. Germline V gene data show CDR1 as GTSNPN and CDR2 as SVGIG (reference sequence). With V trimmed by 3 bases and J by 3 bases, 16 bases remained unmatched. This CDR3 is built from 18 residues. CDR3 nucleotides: TGTGCCTGGAGAATGTGGGCGGGAGGGCTCACGACGACAGATACGCAGTATTTT. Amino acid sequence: CAWRMWAGGLTTTDTQYF.

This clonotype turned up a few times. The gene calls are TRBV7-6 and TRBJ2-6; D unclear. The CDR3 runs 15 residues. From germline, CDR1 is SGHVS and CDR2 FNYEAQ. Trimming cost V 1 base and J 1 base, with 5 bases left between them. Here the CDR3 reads CASSLEWSGANVLTF. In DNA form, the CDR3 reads TGTGCCAGCAGCTTAGAATGGTCTGGGGCCAACGTCCTGACTTTC.

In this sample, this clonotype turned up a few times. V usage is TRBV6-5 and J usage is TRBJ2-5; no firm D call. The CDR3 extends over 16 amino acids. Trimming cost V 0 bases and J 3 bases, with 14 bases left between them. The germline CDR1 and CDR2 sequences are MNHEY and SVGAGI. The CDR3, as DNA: TGTGCCAGCAGTTACTCAACCAGGCAATCTGAAGAGACCCAGTACTTC. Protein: CASSYSTRQSEETQYF.

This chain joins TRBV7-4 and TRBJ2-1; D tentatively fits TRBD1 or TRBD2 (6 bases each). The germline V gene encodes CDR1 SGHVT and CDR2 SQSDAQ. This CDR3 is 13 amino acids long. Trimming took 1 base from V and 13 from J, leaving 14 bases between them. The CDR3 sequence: CASSLEGGSDQFF. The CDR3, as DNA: TGTGCCAGCAGCTTAGAGGGGGGCAGCGATCAGTTCTTC.

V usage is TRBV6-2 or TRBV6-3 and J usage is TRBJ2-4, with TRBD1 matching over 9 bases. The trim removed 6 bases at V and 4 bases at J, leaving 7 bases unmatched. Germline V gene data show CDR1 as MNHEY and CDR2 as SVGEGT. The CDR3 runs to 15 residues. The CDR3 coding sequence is TGTGCCAGCAGCCGGGACAGGGCCGTGAAAAACATTCAGTACTTC. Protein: CASSRDRAVKNIQYF.

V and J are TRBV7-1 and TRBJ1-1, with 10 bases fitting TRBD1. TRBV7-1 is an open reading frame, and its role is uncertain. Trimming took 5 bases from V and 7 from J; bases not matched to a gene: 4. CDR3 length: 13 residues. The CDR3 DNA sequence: TGTGCCAGCAGCCCGGGACAGGGGTTTGAAGCTTTCTTT. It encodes CASSPGQGFEAFF.

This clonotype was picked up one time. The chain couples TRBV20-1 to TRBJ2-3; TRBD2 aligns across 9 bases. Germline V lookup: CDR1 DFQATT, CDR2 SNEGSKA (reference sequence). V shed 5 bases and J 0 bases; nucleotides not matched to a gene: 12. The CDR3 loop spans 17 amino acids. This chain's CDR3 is CSADLAGRPPSTDTQYF. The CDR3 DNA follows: TGCAGTGCTGACCTAGCGGGGCGCCCACCTAGCACAGATACGCAGTATTTT.

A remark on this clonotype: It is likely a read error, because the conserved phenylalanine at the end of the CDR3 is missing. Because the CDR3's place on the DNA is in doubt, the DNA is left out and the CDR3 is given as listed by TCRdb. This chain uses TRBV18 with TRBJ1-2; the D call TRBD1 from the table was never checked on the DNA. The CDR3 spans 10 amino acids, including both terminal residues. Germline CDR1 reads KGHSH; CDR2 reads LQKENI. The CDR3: CASSPGTGFP.

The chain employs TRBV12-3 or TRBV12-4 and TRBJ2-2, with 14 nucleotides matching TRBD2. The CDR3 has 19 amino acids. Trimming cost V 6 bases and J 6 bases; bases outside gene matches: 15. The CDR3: CASRPGTSGGIFYAGELFF. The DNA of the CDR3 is TGTGCCAGCAGGCCCGGGACTAGCGGGGGTATCTTCTACGCCGGGGAGCTGTTTTTT.

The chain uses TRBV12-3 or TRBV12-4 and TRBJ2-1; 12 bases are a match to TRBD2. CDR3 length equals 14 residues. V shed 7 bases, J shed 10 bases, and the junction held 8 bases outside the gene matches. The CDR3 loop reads CASNRLAGALEQFF. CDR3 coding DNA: TGTGCCAGCAACCGACTAGCGGGAGCATTGGAGCAGTTCTTC.

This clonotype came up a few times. CDR3 nucleotides: TGTGCCAGCAGCTTAATCGACAGGGGCTCCTACAATGAGCAGTTCTTC. The encoded protein is CASSLIDRGSYNEQFF. The V call is TRBV7-8, the J call TRBJ2-1, with TRBD1 identical over 8 bases. The CDR3 is made up of 16 amino acids. CDR1 SGHVS and CDR2 FQNEAQ come from the germline V gene. The V segment lost 2 bases and the J segment 0 bases; nucleotides outside the gene matches: 3.

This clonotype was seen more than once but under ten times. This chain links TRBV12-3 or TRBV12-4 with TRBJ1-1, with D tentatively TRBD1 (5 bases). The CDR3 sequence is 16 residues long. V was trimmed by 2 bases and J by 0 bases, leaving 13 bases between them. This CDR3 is CASSLWGLKMNTEAFF. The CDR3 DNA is TGTGCCAGCAGTTTATGGGGGTTGAAGATGAACACTGAAGCTTTCTTT.

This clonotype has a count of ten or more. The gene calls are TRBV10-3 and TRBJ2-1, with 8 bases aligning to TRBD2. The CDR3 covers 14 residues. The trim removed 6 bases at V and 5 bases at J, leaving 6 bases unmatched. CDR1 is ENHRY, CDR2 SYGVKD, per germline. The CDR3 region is CAIRSGRANNEQFF. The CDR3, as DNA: TGTGCCATCAGGAGCGGGAGAGCGAACAATGAGCAGTTCTTC.

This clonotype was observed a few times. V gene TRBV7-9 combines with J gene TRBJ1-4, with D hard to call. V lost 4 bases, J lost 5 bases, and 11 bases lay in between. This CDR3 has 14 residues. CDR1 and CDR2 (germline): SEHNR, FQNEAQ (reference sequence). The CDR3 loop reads CASSSSVVNEKLFF. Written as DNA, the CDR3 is TGTGCCAGCAGCTCCTCGGTTGTAAATGAAAAACTGTTTTTT.

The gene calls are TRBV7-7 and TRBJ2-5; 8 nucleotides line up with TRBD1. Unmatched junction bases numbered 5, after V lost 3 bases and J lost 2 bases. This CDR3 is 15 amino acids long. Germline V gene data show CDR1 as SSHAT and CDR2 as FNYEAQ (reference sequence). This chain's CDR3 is CASSLGQAIQETQYF. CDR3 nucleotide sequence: TGTGCCAGCAGCTTGGGACAGGCCATACAAGAGACCCAGTACTTC.

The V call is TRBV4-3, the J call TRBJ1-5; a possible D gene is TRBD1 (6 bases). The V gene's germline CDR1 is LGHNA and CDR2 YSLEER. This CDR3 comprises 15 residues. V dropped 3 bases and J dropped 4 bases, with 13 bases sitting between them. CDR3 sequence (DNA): TGCGCCAGCAGCCACGACAGGCCCTTTAATCAGCCCCAGCATTTT. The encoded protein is CASSHDRPFNQPQHF.

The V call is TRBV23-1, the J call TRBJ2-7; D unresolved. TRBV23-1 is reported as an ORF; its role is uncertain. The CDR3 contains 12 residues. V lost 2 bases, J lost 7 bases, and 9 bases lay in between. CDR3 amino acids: CASSQVSKEQYF. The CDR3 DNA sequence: TGCGCCAGCAGTCAAGTCTCAAAGGAGCAGTACTTC.

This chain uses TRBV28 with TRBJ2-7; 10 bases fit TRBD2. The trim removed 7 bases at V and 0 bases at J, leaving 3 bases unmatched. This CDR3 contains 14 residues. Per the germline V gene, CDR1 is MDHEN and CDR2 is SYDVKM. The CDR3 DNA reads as TGTGCCAGCAATAGCGGGGGGTCCTCCTACGAGCAGTACTTC. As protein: CASNSGGSSYEQYF.

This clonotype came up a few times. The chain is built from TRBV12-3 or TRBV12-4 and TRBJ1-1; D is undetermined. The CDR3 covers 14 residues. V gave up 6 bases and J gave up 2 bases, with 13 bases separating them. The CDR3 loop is CASSPSSGNTEAFF. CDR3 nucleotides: TGTGCCAGCAGCCCCTCTAGCGGTAACACTGAAGCTTTCTTT.

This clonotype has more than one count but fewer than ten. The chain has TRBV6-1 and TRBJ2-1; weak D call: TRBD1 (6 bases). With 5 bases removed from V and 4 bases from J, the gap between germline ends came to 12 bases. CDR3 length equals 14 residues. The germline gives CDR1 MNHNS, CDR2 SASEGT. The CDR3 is CASSPRQAYNEQFF. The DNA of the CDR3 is TGTGCCAGCAGTCCCCGACAGGCATACAATGAGCAGTTCTTC.